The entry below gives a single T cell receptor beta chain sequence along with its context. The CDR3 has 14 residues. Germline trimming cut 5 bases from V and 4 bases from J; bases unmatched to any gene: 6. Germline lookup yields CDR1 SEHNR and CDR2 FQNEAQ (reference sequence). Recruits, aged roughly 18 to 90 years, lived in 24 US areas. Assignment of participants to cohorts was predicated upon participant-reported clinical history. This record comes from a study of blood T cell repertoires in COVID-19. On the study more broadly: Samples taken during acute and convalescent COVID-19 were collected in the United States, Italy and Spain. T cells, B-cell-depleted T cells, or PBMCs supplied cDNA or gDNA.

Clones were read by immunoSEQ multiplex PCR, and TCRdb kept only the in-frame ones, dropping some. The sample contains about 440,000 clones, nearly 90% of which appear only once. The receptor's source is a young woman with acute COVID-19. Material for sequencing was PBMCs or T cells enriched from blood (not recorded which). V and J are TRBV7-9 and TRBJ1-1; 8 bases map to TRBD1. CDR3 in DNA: TGTGCCAGCAGCCCAAACAGGGGGGGCACTGAAGCTTTCTTT. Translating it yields CASSPNRGGTEAFF.